Below are 18 T cell receptor beta chains sequenced from a single sample in a study of cytomegalovirus exposure and HLA in healthy donors. The PCR made use of 60 Vbeta and 13 Jbeta primers. Sequencing used immunoSEQ multiplex PCR; TCRdb keeps in-frame clones, though not all of them. The sample consists of nearly 80,000 clones, roughly three quarters of them appearing once. Sequencing was done on a sample of PBMCs. These receptors were collected from a woman between 40 and 50 years old in good health and CMV-seropositive.

This clone was seen once. The chain recombines TRBV10-3 with TRBJ2-1; 8 bases are shared with TRBD1. With 3 bases clipped from V and 4 bases from J, the junction kept 5 bases outside the gene matches. Germline CDR1 reads ENHRY; CDR2 reads SYGVKD. The CDR3 sequence is 15 residues long. CDR3 in DNA: TGTGCCATCAGTGACCGGGACAGGCGTTACAATGAGCAGTTCTTC. It translates to CAISDRDRRYNEQFF.

The chain uses TRBV5-1 and TRBJ2-7; the match to TRBD1 covers 7 bases. There are 14 residues in the CDR3. Germline lookup yields CDR1 SGHRS and CDR2 YFSETQ. J gave up 1 base and V 3 bases, and 4 bases lay outside the gene matches. The CDR3 loop reads CASSSSGQSYEQYF. The CDR3 nucleotides are TGCGCCAGCAGCTCCTCGGGACAGTCCTACGAGCAGTACTTC. The whole variable domain, filled in from reference TRBV5-1 and TRBJ2-7, reads KAGVTQTPRYLIKTRGQQVTLSCSPISGHRSVSWYQQTPGQGLQFLFEYFSETQRNKGNFPGRFSGRQFSNSRSEMNVSTLELGDSALYLCASSSSGQSYEQYFGPGTRLTVT.

This chain links TRBV12-5 with TRBJ1-1, with TRBD1 as a possible D gene (6 bases). Trimming stripped 1 base from V and 1 base from J, with 10 bases between. CDR3 length equals 15 residues. CDR1 and CDR2 from the germline V gene are LGHNT and FRNRAP. The CDR3 DNA sequence: TGTGCTAGTGGTTTGGGTACAGGGTGGAACACTGAAGCTTTCTTT. It codes for CASGLGTGWNTEAFF.

This clone was detected only a few times. The rearrangement uses TRBV30 and TRBJ1-1; possible D gene TRBD1, 6 bases. V was cut by 4 bases and J by 1 base, with 19 bases left in between. The CDR3 covers 16 residues. The germline V gene has CDR1 GTSNPN and CDR2 SVGIG (reference sequence). The DNA of the CDR3 is TGTGCCTGGAACCGGTGGGGGACACCGAAGAACACTGAAGCTTTCTTT. Residues: CAWNRWGTPKNTEAFF.

The chain has TRBV29-1 and TRBJ2-1; TRBD2 aligns across 11 bases. The CDR3 is made up of 13 amino acids. Germline V CDR1 and CDR2: SQVTM, ANQGSEA. After removal of 6 bases from V and 7 bases from J, the junction contained 5 bases not matched to a gene. The CDR3 here is CSVGGTSGNEQFF. Written as DNA, the CDR3 is TGCAGCGTGGGAGGGACTAGCGGAAATGAGCAGTTCTTC.

This chain uses TRBV21-1 with TRBJ1-5. TRBV21-1 is reported as a pseudogene. The CDR3 spans 17 residues. The CDR3 here is CASITRAVVNSNQPQHF. The CDR3 DNA reads as TGTGCCAGCATCACGAGGGCAGTAGTAAATAGCAATCAGCCCCAGCATTTT.

This rearrangement joins TRBV7-2 to TRBJ1-3; D unresolved. The CDR3 sequence is 12 residues long. V gave up 6 bases and J gave up 4 bases, with 7 bases separating them. Per the germline V gene, CDR1 is SGHTA and CDR2 is FQGNSA. This chain's CDR3 is CASRSLGNTIYF. DNA for the CDR3: TGTGCCAGCAGATCTCTAGGAAACACCATATATTTT.

This chain joins TRBV7-9 and TRBJ1-2, with 7 positions matching TRBD1. Germline V gene lookup returns CDR1 SEHNR and CDR2 FQNEAQ (reference sequence). V shed 1 base, J shed 4 bases, and the junction held 6 bases outside the gene matches. The CDR3 has 15 amino acids. DNA for the CDR3: TGTGCCAGCAGCTTAGGCTTCGGGACAGCCTATGGCTACACCTTC. Translation gives CASSLGFGTAYGYTF.

The chain uses TRBV2 and TRBJ2-6; TRBD1 matches at 7 bases. The V segment lost 7 bases and the J segment 4 bases; nucleotides outside the gene matches: 13. The CDR3 sequence is 17 residues long. Germline assignment: CDR1 SNHLY and CDR2 FYNNEI. CDR3 DNA sequence: TGTGCCAGCAAAAGGGGGCAGGGAAGGTTCGGGGCCAACGTCCTGACTTTC. This sequence encodes CASKRGQGRFGANVLTF.

This clone was picked up a small number of times. The DNA for the CDR3 is TGTGCCAGCAGCCCCCCCGGGGGTATGCAAGAGACCCAGTACTTC. It codes for CASSPPGGMQETQYF. The rearrangement links TRBV5-6 to TRBJ2-5; D perhaps matches TRBD2 (6 bases). The V end was cut by 4 bases, the J end by 2 bases, with 15 bases between. Per the germline V gene, CDR1 is SGHDT and CDR2 is YYEEEE. The CDR3 runs 15 residues.

This chain uses TRBV9 with TRBJ1-1; 11 bases fit TRBD1. V shed 5 bases, J shed 3 bases, and the junction held 3 bases outside the gene matches. CDR3 length: 14 residues. Per the germline V gene, CDR1 is SGDLS and CDR2 is YYNGEE. The CDR3: CASSWGQGDTEAFF. Here the CDR3 DNA reads TGTGCCAGCAGTTGGGGACAGGGGGACACTGAAGCTTTCTTT.

V gene TRBV6-5 combines with J gene TRBJ2-1; the match to TRBD1 covers 9 bases. This CDR3 contains 15 residues. With 4 bases clipped from V and 5 bases from J, the junction kept 6 bases outside the gene matches. The germline V gene has CDR1 MNHEY and CDR2 SVGAGI. The CDR3 sequence is CASSSDRGTNNEQFF. The CDR3 DNA is TGTGCCAGCAGTTCGGACAGGGGTACCAACAATGAGCAGTTCTTC.

This clone has a handful of counts. This chain links TRBV4-1 with TRBJ2-3; D is uncertain. V lost 1 base to trimming and J lost 0 bases, with 14 bases between them. The germline gives CDR1 MGHRA, CDR2 YSYEKL. The CDR3 contains 17 residues. The CDR3 nucleotides are TGCGCCAGCAGCCAAGCGTATGGCGGATCCAGCACAGATACGCAGTATTTT. Translated, it gives CASSQAYGGSSTDTQYF.

This clone was seen just once. The chain recombines TRBV9 with TRBJ1-5; tentative D call: TRBD1 (6 bases). Germline CDR1 is SGDLS and CDR2 is YYNGEE. V was cut by 0 bases and J by 4 bases, with 11 bases left in between. The CDR3 loop spans 15 amino acids. CDR3: CASSVGAGENQPQHF. CDR3 nucleotide sequence: TGTGCCAGCAGCGTAGGGGCAGGGGAAAATCAGCCCCAGCATTTT.

CDR3 residues: CANPGGANTEAFF. CDR3 coding DNA: TGTGCCAACCCAGGGGGCGCGAACACTGAAGCTTTCTTT. The chain combines TRBV2 with TRBJ1-1; 8 bases agree with TRBD1. With V trimmed by 10 bases and J by 1 base, 5 bases remained unmatched. Germline CDR1 SNHLY, CDR2 FYNNEI. The CDR3 sequence is 13 residues long.

This clone was detected once. The chain recombines TRBV11-3 with TRBJ2-1, with 7 bases aligning to TRBD2. The CDR3 spans 14 residues. The V and J ends lost 6 bases and 7 bases, in that order; junction bases with no gene match: 9. Germline V lookup: CDR1 SGHNT, CDR2 YENEEA. CDR3 sequence: CASRRGGSGNEQFF. Written as DNA, the CDR3 is TGTGCCAGCAGACGGGGCGGGAGTGGTAATGAGCAGTTCTTC.

The chain couples TRBV6-6 to TRBJ1-1; 11 positions match TRBD1. V was clipped by 6 bases and J by 5 bases; unmatched bases: 8. Germline V gene sequence: CDR1 MNHNY, CDR2 SVGAGI (reference sequence). The CDR3 length is 15 residues. CDR3 in amino acids: CASSPGQGARTEAFF. The CDR3 DNA is TGTGCCAGCAGCCCAGGACAGGGGGCGCGTACTGAAGCTTTCTTT.

The rearrangement uses TRBV7-8 and TRBJ2-1; 12 bases match TRBD2. This CDR3 has 16 residues. Germline V CDR1 and CDR2: SGHVS, FQNEAQ. V was pared by 10 bases and J by 8 bases, with 15 bases of the junction left unmatched. This CDR3 is CATGYRGLAGVDEQFF. CDR3 in DNA: TGTGCCACCGGTTACCGGGGACTAGCGGGTGTCGATGAGCAGTTCTTC.